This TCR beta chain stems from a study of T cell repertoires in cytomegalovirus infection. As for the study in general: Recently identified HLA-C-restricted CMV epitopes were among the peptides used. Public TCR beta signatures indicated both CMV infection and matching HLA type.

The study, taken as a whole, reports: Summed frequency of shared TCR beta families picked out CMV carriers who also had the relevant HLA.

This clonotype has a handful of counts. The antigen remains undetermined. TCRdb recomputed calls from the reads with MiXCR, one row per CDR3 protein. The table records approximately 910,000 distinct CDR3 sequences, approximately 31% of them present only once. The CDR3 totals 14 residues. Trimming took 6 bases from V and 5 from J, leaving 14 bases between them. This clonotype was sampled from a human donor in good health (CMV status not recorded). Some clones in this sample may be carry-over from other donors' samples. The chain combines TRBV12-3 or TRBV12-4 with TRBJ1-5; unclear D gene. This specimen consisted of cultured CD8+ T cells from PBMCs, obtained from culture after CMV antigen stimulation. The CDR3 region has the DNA TGTGCCAGCAGCCCTTGGGTTTCGGATCAGCCCCAGCATTTT. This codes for CASSPWVSDQPQHF.